These T cell receptor beta chains were read from a single sample in a study of T cell repertoires in cytomegalovirus infection. Antigens of these TCRs are unknown. One entry per CDR3 protein results from TCRdb running MiXCR on the reads. The top ten clones hold approximately 80% of a sample with approximately 30,000 distinct CDR3 sequences, 15% to 20% of them seen once. This specimen consisted of CD8+ T cells from cultured PBMCs, obtained from culture after CMV antigen stimulation. These receptors all come from a human donor in good health (CMV status not recorded). Some clones in this sample may be carry-over from other donors' samples. Each CDR3 is given with its conserved first and last residue. A D gene is named only where the DNA matches it firmly. Some rows have no size entry. The others give once, few or many, or a class for an expanded clone.

clone size	D gene	V gene	J gene	CDR3 protein	CDR3 DNA
.	.	TRBV28	TRBJ1-4	CASNHPGRPHEKLFF	TGTGCCAGCAACCACCCGGGACGGCCACATGAAAAACTGTTTTTT
.	.	TRBV9	TRBJ1-4	CASSSGTPNEKLFF	TGTGCCAGCAGCTCCGGGACACCTAATGAAAAACTGTTTTTT
.	TRBD1	TRBV7-9	TRBJ1-2	CASSAETGPLGYTF	TGTGCCAGCAGCGCCGAGACAGGGCCCCTGGGCTACACCTTC
many	.	TRBV7-8	TRBJ2-7	CASSFGTPSSYEQYF	TGTGCCAGCAGCTTTGGGACACCGAGCTCCTACGAGCAGTACTTC
few	TRBD1	TRBV27	TRBJ1-1	CASSSLPGTENTEAFF	TGTGCCAGCAGTTCCCTACCCGGGACAGAAAACACTGAAGCTTTCTTT
.	TRBD1	TRBV7-9	TRBJ1-2	CASRHYQGAEGYTF	TGTGCCAGCAGACATTATCAGGGGGCGGAAGGCTACACCTTC
.	.	TRBV12-3/TRBV12-4	TRBJ2-1	CASSRRDNSYNEQFF	TGTGCCAGCAGCCGACGGGACAACTCCTACAATGAGCAGTTCTTC
.	.	TRBV6-2/TRBV6-3	TRBJ2-1	CASSLRGHEQFF	TGTGCCAGCAGTTTACGTGGCCATGAGCAGTTCTTC
.	.	TRBV20-1	TRBJ1-2	CSARDLADYGYTF	TGCAGTGCTAGAGATCTGGCAGACTATGGCTACACCTTC
once	.	TRBV2	TRBJ2-1	CATEGLEQFF	TGTGCCACCGAGGGGCTAGAGCAGTTCTTC
.	.	TRBV12-3/TRBV12-4	TRBJ1-1	CASRSGYTEAFF	TGTGCCAGCAGATCAGGTTACACTGAAGCTTTCTTT
.	.	TRBV15	TRBJ2-2	CATSSSDTGELFF	TGTGCCACCAGCAGCAGTGACACCGGGGAGCTGTTTTTT
.	.	TRBV3-1	TRBJ1-3	CASSPGADSGNTIYF	TGTGCCAGCAGCCCAGGAGCTGACTCTGGAAACACCATATATTTT
.	.	TRBV2	TRBJ2-7	CASSDRVAAYEQYF	TGTGCCAGCAGTGATAGGGTGGCAGCCTACGAGCAGTACTTC
.	.	TRBV27	TRBJ2-1	CASSVLADDNEQFF	TGTGCCAGCAGTGTCTTAGCGGATGACAATGAGCAGTTCTTC
few	.	TRBV7-9	TRBJ1-4	CASSLDGYEKLFF	TGTGCCAGCAGCTTAGACGGCTACGAAAAGCTGTTTTTT
many	.	TRBV5-4	TRBJ2-2	CASSLERSGGELFF	TGTGCCAGCAGCTTGGAGCGATCGGGCGGGGAGCTGTTTTTT
few	TRBD2	TRBV7-2	TRBJ2-7	CASSPGLAGANEQYF	TGTGCCAGCAGCCCCGGACTAGCGGGAGCTAACGAGCAGTACTTC
.	TRBD2	TRBV11-2	TRBJ2-7	CASSPRHGLAGGFNWEQYF	TGTGCCAGCAGCCCTCGACACGGACTAGCGGGTGGCTTTAATTGGGAGCAGTACTTC
.	.	TRBV11-1	TRBJ1-2	CASSWADSGRDGYTF	TGTGCCAGCAGCTGGGCGGACAGTGGTCGGGATGGCTACACCTTC
few	TRBD2	TRBV14	TRBJ2-3	CASSQDRNGRARDTQYF	TGTGCCAGCAGCCAAGATCGAAATGGGAGGGCGCGAGATACGCAGTATTTT
.	TRBD1	TRBV7-2	TRBJ2-7	CASSSTGGPYEQYF	TGTGCCAGCAGCTCGACAGGGGGTCCCTACGAGCAGTACTTC
.	.	TRBV5-5	TRBJ1-6	CASSPLPDSYNSPLHF	TGTGCCAGCAGCCCTCTTCCGGACTCCTATAATTCACCCCTCCACTTT
.	TRBD1	TRBV7-2	TRBJ2-3	CASSYQGADTQYF	TGTGCCAGCAGCTACCAGGGGGCAGATACGCAGTATTTT
.	TRBD1	TRBV19	TRBJ1-5	CASSIDRQGANQPQHF	TGTGCCAGTAGTATAGATCGGCAGGGGGCTAATCAGCCCCAGCATTTT
.	.	TRBV6-5	TRBJ1-4	CASSYYGGENEKLFF	TGTGCCAGCAGTTACTACGGGGGGGAAAATGAAAAACTGTTTTTT
many	.	TRBV7-9	TRBJ2-7	CASSPRQDPYEQYF	TGTGCCAGCAGCCCCCGACAGGACCCCTACGAGCAGTACTTC
.	TRBD2	TRBV19	TRBJ2-1	CASSLTSGGVQFF	TGTGCCAGTAGTTTGACTAGCGGGGGGGTTCAGTTCTTC
few	.	TRBV27	TRBJ2-1	CASSLSRYNEQFF	TGTGCCAGCAGTTTATCGCGATACAATGAGCAGTTCTTC
.	.	TRBV28	TRBJ2-1	CASSPPTGRGTYNEQFF	TGTGCCAGCAGTCCACCGACGGGAAGAGGGACCTACAATGAGCAGTTCTTC
.	.	TRBV18	TRBJ2-3	CASSATGPSVDTQYF	TGTGCCAGCTCAGCAACGGGACCCTCTGTAGATACGCAGTATTTT
few	TRBD1	TRBV27	TRBJ1-2	CASSSPGQGALGYGYTF	TGTGCCAGCAGCTCCCCGGGACAGGGGGCGCTTGGCTATGGCTACACCTTC
few	TRBD1	TRBV28	TRBJ1-6	CASNWDRAGSPLHF	TGTGCCAGCAACTGGGACAGGGCTGGGTCACCCCTCCACTTT
.	.	TRBV12-3/TRBV12-4	TRBJ2-7	CASSFLLDEQYF	TGTGCCAGCAGTTTTTTGCTGGACGAGCAGTACTTC
.	TRBD2	TRBV7-3	TRBJ2-1	CASSFHPGGANEQFF	TGTGCCAGCAGCTTTCATCCCGGGGGGGCCAATGAGCAGTTCTTC
.	.	TRBV27	TRBJ2-7	CASSLGWSTVTEQYF	TGTGCCAGCAGTTTAGGATGGTCGACGGTAACCGAGCAGTACTTC
few	TRBD2	TRBV29-1	TRBJ2-7	CSVLPGQSTSGSVYEQYF	TGCAGCGTTCTCCCGGGACAATCTACAAGCGGGAGTGTTTACGAGCAGTACTTC
.	TRBD2	TRBV28	TRBJ2-7	CASSLYTGLAGDEQYF	TGTGCCAGCAGTCTTTATACGGGACTAGCGGGAGACGAGCAGTACTTC
.	.	TRBV7-2	TRBJ1-1	CASSLRLRWGPTEAFF	TGTGCCAGCAGCTTACGCCTCAGATGGGGGCCCACTGAAGCTTTCTTT
few	.	TRBV12-3/TRBV12-4	TRBJ2-7	CASSLRDMTEYEQYF	TGTGCCAGCAGTTTACGTGATATGACTGAGTACGAGCAGTACTTC